A single count supports the clone carrying this TCR beta chain. Its antigen is still unknown. The data originate from a study of T cell responses to AZD1222 COVID-19 vaccine. Turning to the study itself: Second doses at about 4 or about 12 weeks were pooled. Study-wide points: Mostly white British, mostly female donors; authors suggested clonal diversity may be underestimated. The study sampled repertoires only after the peak T cell response. Seropositive AZD1222 recipients at baseline numbered only 5 or 6.

The CDR3 loop spans 13 amino acids. Germline CDR1 and CDR2: LNHDA and SQIVND (reference sequence). This table comes from immunoSEQ multiplex PCR, and its TCRdb copy is limited to in-frame clones, with some not included. Of approximately 160,000 clones in the sample, roughly 93% were seen once. The receptor's source is an adult in good health. The sample in question was peripheral blood, obtained on day 0 of AZD1222 vaccination. The chain carries TRBV19 and TRBJ2-2; D not resolved. CDR3 bases: TGTGGGATCGGAGACCCCAACACCGGGGAGCTGTTTTTT. The encoded protein is CGIGDPNTGELFF.